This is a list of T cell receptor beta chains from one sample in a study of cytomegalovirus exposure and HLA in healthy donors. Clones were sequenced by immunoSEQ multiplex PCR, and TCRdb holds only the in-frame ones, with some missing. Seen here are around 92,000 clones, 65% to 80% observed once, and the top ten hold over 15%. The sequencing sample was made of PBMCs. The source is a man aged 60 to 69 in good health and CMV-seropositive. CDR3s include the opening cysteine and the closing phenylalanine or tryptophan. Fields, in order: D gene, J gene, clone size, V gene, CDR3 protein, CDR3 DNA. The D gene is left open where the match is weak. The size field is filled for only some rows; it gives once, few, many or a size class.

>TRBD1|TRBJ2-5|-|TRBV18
CASLRTGAIQETQYF
TGTGCCAGCCTTCGGACAGGCGCTATCCAAGAGACCCAGTACTTC
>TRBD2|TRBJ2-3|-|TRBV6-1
CASSGTSGGAVNTQYF
TGTGCCAGCAGTGGTACTAGCGGGGGGGCAGTGAATACGCAGTATTTT
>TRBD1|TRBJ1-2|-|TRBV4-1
CASSQDRPTNYGYTF
TGCGCCAGCAGCCAGGACAGGCCAACTAACTATGGCTACACCTTC
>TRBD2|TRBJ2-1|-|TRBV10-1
CASSESRGGPISYNEQFF
TGCGCCAGCAGTGAGTCTCGCGGGGGGCCTATTTCCTACAATGAGCAGTTCTTC
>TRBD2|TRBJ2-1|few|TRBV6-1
CASSEASGGVGRNEQFF
TGTGCCAGCAGTGAGGCTAGCGGGGGGGTGGGCAGGAATGAGCAGTTCTTC
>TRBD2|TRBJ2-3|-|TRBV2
CASRELAGGQDTQYF
TGTGCCAGCAGAGAACTAGCGGGGGGTCAGGATACGCAGTATTTT
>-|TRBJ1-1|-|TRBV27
CASSLSSPSGNTEAFF
TGTGCCAGCAGTTTATCATCCCCCAGTGGGAACACTGAAGCTTTCTTT
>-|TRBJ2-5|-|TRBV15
CATSRDLRETQYF
TGTGCCACCAGCAGAGATCTGCGAGAGACCCAGTACTTC
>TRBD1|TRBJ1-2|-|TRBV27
CASSPQGAYSYGYTF
TGTGCCAGCAGTCCTCAGGGGGCTTACTCCTATGGCTACACCTTC
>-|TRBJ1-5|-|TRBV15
CATSPGVQPQHF
TGTGCCACCAGCCCGGGAGTTCAGCCCCAGCATTTT
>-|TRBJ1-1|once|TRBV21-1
CASKGTGYVAEAFF
TGTGCCAGCAAGGGGACAGGGTATGTCGCTGAAGCTTTCTTT
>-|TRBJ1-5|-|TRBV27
CASKGGVNQPQHF
TGTGCCAGTAAGGGGGGGGTTAATCAGCCCCAGCATTTT
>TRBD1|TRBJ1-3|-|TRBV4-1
CASSQAPTGVNTIYF
TGCGCCAGCAGCCAAGCCCCAACAGGGGTAAACACCATATATTTT
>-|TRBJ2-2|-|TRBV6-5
CASSYNSGTATGELFF
TGTGCCAGCAGTTACAACTCCGGGACTGCGACCGGGGAGCTGTTTTTT
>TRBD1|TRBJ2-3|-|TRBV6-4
CASSTGVQNTQYF
TGTGCCAGCAGTACAGGGGTGCAAAATACGCAGTATTTT
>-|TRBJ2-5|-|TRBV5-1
CASSWTAEQYF
TGCGCCAGCAGCTGGACTGCTGAGCAGTACTTC
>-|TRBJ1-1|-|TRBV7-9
CSSSKGPGQPYTEAFF
TGTTCCAGCAGCAAAGGGCCAGGGCAGCCCTACACTGAAGCTTTCTTT
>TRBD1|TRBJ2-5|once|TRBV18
CASSPRTGLIETQYF
TGTGCCAGCTCACCCCGGACAGGTCTTATCGAGACCCAGTACTTC
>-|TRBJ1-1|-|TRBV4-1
CASSQDQRTETEAFF
TGCGCCAGCAGCCAAGATCAGAGAACAGAAACTGAAGCTTTCTTT
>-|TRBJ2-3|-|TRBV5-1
CASSLYRGTDTQYF
TGCGCCAGCAGCTTGTACCGGGGCACAGATACGCAGTATTTT
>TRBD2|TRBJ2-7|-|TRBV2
CASRIPGGGTYEQYF
TGTGCCAGCCGAATTCCTGGGGGGGGGACCTACGAGCAGTACTTC
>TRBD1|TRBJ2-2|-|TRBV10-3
CAISGTENTGELFF
TGTGCCATCAGCGGGACAGAGAACACCGGGGAGCTGTTTTTT
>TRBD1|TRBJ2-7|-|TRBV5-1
CASSLADRGPYEQYF
TGCGCCAGCAGCTTGGCTGACAGGGGACCCTACGAGCAGTACTTC
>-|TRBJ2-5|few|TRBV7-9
CASSLKGPGLQETQYF
TGTGCCAGCAGCTTAAAGGGCCCGGGACTTCAAGAGACCCAGTACTTC
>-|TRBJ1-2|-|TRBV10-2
CASSGTANYGYTF
TGCGCCAGCAGTGGGACAGCTAACTATGGCTACACCTTC
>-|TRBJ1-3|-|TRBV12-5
CASGLVGPRSSGNTIYF
TGTGCTAGTGGCCTCGTGGGTCCTCGGAGCTCTGGAAACACCATATATTTT
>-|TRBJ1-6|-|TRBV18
CASSPTPPQYNSPLHF
TGTGCCAGCTCACCGACACCTCCCCAATATAATTCACCCCTCCACTTT
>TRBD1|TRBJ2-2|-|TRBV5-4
CASSHRGQGGELFF
TGTGCCAGCAGCCACAGGGGGCAAGGCGGGGAGCTGTTTTTT